Sequencing of this T cell receptor beta chain was carried out in a study of beta chain features in type 1 diabetes. Study outcomes and limitations: Diminished insertions and augmented deletions at VDJ junctions characterized type 1 diabetes patients.

The isolated RNA, all of it, was reverse transcribed, so expressed TCRB transcripts were what got sequenced. The method was immunoSEQ multiplex PCR; TCRdb's version includes in-frame clones alone and lacks a portion of them. The sample holds 150,000 or so clones, 9% to 9.5% seen once. This clone has at least ten counts. The target antigen is unknown. V was pared by 2 bases and J by 0 bases, with 6 bases between. This CDR3 is 13 amino acids long. Germline CDR1 and CDR2: SQVTM and ANQGSEA. The chain couples TRBV29-1 to TRBJ2-3; D is ambiguous. The material sequenced was central memory CD4+ T cells from blood. This TCR derives from a man aged 18 to 29 in good health. The CDR3 coding sequence is TGCAGCGTTGAACACTCTAGCACAGATACGCAGTATTTT. It is translated as CSVEHSSTDTQYF.